The present T cell receptor beta chain was sequenced within a study of beta chain features in type 1 diabetes. Study-wide context: Across the samples, 100 million to 130 million sorted cells were examined in total. Notes on the study in general: Any PCR bias toward short templates would affect both groups alike. Shortening of TCRB CDR3s, moderate but significant, appeared in all four CD4+ subsets of Type 1 diabetes patients. Relative to healthy donors, patients appeared to have naive, central memory and Treg TCRB repertoires that were more similar.

Worth noting for this clone: Its matching antigen is unknown.

Expressed TCRB transcripts were sequenced after all isolated RNA was converted to cDNA. Data came from immunoSEQ multiplex PCR; TCRdb stores just in-frame clones and leaves some out. The table records roughly 730,000 clones, around 15% of them present only once. Sequencing was carried out using naive CD4+ T cells from blood. This TCR was recovered from a man aged 18 to 35 with type 1 diabetes.

In nucleotides, the CDR3 is TGTGCCAGTAGGCTCTGGACAGGCGATCAGCCCCAGCATTTT. Translating it yields CASRLWTGDQPQHF. The J gene is TRBJ1-5, the V gene TRBV19; TRBD1 matches at 7 bases. CDR1 and CDR2 (germline): LNHDA, SQIVND (reference sequence). The CDR3 is made up of 14 amino acids. V lost 6 bases and J lost 5; bases outside the gene matches: 7.